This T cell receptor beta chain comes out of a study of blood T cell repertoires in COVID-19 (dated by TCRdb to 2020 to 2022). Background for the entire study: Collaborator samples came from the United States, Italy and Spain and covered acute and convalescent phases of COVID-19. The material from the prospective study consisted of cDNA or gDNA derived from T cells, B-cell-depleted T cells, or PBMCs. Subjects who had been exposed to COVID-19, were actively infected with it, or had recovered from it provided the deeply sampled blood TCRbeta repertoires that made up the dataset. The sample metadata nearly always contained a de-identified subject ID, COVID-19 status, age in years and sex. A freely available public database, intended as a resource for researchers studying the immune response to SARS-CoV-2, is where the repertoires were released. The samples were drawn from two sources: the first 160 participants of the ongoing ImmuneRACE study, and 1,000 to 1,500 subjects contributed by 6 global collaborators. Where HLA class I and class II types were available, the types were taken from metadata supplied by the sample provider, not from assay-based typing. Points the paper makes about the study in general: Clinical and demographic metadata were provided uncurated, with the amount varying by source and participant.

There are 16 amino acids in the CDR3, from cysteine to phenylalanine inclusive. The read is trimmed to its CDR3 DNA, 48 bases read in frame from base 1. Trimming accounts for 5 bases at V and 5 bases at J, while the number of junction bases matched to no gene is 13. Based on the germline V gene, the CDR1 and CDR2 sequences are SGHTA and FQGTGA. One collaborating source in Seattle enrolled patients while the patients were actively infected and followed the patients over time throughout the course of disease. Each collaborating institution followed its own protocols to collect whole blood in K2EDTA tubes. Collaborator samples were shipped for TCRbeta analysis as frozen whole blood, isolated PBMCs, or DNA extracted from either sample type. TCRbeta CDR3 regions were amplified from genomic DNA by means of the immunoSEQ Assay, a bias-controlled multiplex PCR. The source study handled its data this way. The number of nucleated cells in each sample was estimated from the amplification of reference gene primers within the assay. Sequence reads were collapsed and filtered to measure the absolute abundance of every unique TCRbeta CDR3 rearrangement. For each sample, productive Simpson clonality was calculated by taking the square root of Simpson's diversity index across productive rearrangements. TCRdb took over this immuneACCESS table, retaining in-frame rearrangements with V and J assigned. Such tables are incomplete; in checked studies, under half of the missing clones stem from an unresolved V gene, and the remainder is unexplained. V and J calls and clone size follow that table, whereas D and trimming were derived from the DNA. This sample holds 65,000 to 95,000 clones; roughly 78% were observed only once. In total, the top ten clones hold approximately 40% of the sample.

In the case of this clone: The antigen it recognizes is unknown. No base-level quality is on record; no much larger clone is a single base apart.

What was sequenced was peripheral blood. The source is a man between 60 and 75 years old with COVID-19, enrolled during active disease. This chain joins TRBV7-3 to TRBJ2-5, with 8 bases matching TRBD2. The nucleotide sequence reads TGTGCCAGCAGCCCAAGGGCGGGGGGTGGGCATGAGACCCAGTACTTC. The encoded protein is CASSPRAGGGHETQYF. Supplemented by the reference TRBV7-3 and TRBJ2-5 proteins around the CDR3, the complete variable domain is GAGVSQTPSNKVTEKGKYVELRCDPISGHTALYWYRQSLGQGPEFLIYFQGTGAADDSGLPNDRFFAVRPEGSVSTLKIQRTERGDSAVYLCASSPRAGGGHETQYFGPGTRLLVL.